The TCR beta chain described here comes from a study of blood T cell repertoires in COVID-19. Overall study: Whether acute or convalescent, the COVID-19 samples came from the United States, Italy and Spain.

In the source study's methods: Reference gene primer amplification yielded estimated nucleated cell counts. The assay was immunoSEQ multiplex PCR, and TCRdb's table has in-frame clones only and misses some. V and J calls and clone size are as listed in that table; D and trimming were resolved from the DNA. The repertoire consists of about 170,000 clones, with 88% occurring once and the leading ten covering roughly 2%. The CDR3 is 16 residues long. The trim removed 2 bases at V and 7 bases at J, leaving 6 bases unmatched. Germline assignment: CDR1 MNHEY and CDR2 SMNVEV (reference sequence). Sequenced: peripheral blood. The genes are TRBV27 and TRBJ1-4; TRBD1 matches at 11 bases. The source of this sequence is a man in his forties or fifties who had recovered from COVID-19. CDR3 in amino acids: CASSLKGQGGGEKLFF. CDR3 in DNA: TGTGCCAGCAGTTTAAAGGGACAGGGGGGCGGTGAAAAACTGTTTTTT. Looking up the rest from reference TRBV27 and TRBJ1-4 gives the full variable domain: EAQVTQNPRYLITVTGKKLTVTCSQNMNHEYMSWYRQDPGLGLRQIYYSMNVEVTDKGDVPEGYKVSRKEKRNFPLILESPSPNQTSLYFCASSLKGQGGGEKLFFGSGTQLSVL.